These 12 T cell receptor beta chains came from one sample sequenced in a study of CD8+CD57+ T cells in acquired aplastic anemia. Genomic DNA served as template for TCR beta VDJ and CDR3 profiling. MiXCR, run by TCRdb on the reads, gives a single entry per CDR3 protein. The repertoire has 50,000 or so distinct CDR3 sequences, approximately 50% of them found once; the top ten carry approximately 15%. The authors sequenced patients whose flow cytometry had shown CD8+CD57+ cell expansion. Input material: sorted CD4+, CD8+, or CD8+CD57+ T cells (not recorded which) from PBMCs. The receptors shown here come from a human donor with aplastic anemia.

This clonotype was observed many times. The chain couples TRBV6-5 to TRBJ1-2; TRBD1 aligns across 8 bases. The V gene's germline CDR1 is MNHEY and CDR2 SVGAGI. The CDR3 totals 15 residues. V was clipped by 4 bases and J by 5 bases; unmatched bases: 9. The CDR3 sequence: CASSSSGTGIYGYTF. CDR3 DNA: TGTGCCAGCAGTTCTTCCGGGACAGGAATTTATGGCTACACCTTC.

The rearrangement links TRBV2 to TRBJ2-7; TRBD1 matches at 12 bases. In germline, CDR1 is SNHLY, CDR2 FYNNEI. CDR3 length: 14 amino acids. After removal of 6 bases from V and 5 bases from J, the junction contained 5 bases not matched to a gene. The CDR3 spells CASRRGTGGDEQYF. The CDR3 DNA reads TGTGCCAGCAGGAGGGGGACAGGGGGCGACGAGCAGTACTTC.

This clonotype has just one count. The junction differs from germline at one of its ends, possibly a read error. This CDR3 reads CASSIGTFSSNEQFF. CDR3 coding DNA: TGTGCCAGTAGTATAGGGACTTTTTCCTCCAATGAGCAGTTCTTC. This chain links TRBV19 with TRBJ2-1, with a tentative D call TRBD2 (5 bases). Germline CDR1 reads LNHDA; CDR2 reads SQIVND (reference sequence). The CDR3 consists of 15 residues.

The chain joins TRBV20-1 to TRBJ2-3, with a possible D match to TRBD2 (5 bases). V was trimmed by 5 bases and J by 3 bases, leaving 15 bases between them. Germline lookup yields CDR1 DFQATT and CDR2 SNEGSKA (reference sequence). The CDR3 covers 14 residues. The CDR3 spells CSACTWEITDTQYF. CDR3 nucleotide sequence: TGCAGTGCTTGTACGTGGGAGATTACAGATACGCAGTATTTT.

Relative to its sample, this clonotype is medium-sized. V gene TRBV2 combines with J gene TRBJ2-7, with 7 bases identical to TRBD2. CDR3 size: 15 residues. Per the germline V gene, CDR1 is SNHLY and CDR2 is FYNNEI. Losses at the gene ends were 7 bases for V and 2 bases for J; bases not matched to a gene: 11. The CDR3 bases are TGTGCCAGCATCCGAGGGGAGGGGAGGCCCTACGAGCAGTACTTC. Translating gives CASIRGEGRPYEQYF.

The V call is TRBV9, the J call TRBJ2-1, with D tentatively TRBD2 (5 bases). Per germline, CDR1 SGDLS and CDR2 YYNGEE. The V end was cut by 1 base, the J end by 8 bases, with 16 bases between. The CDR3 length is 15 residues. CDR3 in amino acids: CASSVRPSSSHEQFF. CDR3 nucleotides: TGTGCCAGCAGCGTACGTCCTAGCAGTTCCCATGAGCAGTTCTTC. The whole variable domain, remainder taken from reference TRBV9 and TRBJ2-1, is DSGVTQTPKHLITATGQRVTLRCSPRSGDLSVYWYQQSLDQGLQFLIQYYNGEERAKGNILERFSAQQFPDLHSELNLSSLELGDSALYFCASSVRPSSSHEQFFGPGTRLTVL.

CDR3 bases: TGTGCCATCAGGACGGCGAGCTCCTACGAGCAGTACTTC. Translated: CAIRTASSYEQYF. V usage is TRBV10-3 and J usage is TRBJ2-7; D call uncertain. The V end lost 6 bases, the J end lost 0 bases, and 9 bases lay between the germline ends. The V gene's germline CDR1 is ENHRY and CDR2 SYGVKD. The CDR3 is made up of 13 amino acids.

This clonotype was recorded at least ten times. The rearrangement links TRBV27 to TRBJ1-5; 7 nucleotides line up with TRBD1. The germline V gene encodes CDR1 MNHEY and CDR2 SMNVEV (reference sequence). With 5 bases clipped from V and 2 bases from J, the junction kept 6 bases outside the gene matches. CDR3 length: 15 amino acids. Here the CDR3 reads CASSPYTGGNQPQHF. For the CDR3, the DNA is TGTGCCAGCAGTCCATATACAGGGGGCAATCAGCCCCAGCATTTT.

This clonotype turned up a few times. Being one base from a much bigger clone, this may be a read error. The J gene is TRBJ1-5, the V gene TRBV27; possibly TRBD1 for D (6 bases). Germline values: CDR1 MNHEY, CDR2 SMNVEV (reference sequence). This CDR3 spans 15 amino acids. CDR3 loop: CASSIDRNSDQPQHF. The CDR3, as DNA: TGTGCCAGCTCCATTGACAGGAATAGCGATCAGCCCCAGCATTTT.

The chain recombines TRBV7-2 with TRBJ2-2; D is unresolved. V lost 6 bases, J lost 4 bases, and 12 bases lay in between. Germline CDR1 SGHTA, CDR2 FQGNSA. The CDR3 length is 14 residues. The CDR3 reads CASSPQRFTGELFF. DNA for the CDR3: TGTGCCAGCAGTCCTCAGCGATTCACCGGGGAGCTGTTTTTT. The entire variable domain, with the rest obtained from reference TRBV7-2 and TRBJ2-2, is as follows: GAGVSQSPSNKVTEKGKDVELRCDPISGHTALYWYRQSLGQGLEFLIYFQGNSAPDKSGLPSDRFSAERTGGSVSTLTIQRTQQEDSAVYLCASSPQRFTGELFFGEGSRLTVL.

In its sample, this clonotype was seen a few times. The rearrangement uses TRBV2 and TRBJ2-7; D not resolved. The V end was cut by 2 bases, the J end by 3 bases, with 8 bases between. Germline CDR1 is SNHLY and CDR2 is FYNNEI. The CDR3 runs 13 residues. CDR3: CASSELSNYEQYF. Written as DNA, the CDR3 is TGTGCCAGCAGTGAACTCTCCAACTACGAGCAGTACTTC.

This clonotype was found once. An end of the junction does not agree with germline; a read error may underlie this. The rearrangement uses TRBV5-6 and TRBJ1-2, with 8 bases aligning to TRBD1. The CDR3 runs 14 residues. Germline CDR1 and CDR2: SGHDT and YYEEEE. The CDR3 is CASSLGTGNYGHTF. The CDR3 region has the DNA TGTGCCAGCAGCTTAGGGACAGGTAACTATGGCCACACCTTC.